This T cell receptor (beta chain) was identified in a study of shared clonotypes between healthy human individuals. Study context: Donors had three CD4 naive, three CD4 memory, two CD8 naive and one CD8 memory plate apiece. Study-wide results and limits: At large depth, rarefaction still showed sorted-subset sequencing to be incomplete. Sequencing depth was expected to affect clonotype sharing among donors. The study found lower generation probabilities in non-shared clonotypes than in those shared by all four donors.

Here immunoSEQ multiplex PCR was the method, and the copy in TCRdb shows in-frame clones only, minus some. The sample has about 120,000 clones, more than 65% seen once. As concerns this clone: Its antigen is not identified.

Germline-derived CDR1 and CDR2 are MNHEY and SMNVEV (reference sequence). The CDR3 spans 15 residues. Trimming shortened V by 3 bases and J by 3 bases, and 15 bases separated the two germline ends. Sequencing was performed on memory CD8+ T cells sorted from blood. The sample's subset: CD45RO+ cells pooled with CCR7-negative TemRA cells. This rearrangement joins TRBV27 to TRBJ2-7, with D perhaps being TRBD1 or TRBD2 (5 bases each). The clonotype comes from a woman aged 25-40 years in good health. The CDR3 loop is CASSFGRGAFYEQYF. The CDR3 DNA reads as TGTGCCAGCAGTTTTGGAAGAGGGGCATTCTACGAGCAGTACTTC.